The TCR beta chain described here comes from a study of blood T cell repertoires in COVID-19. Study details: From T cells, B-cell-depleted T cells, or PBMCs came the material, which was cDNA or gDNA.

Under the authors' procedure: Amplification from reference gene primers served as the basis for estimated nucleated cell counts. Clones were sequenced by immunoSEQ multiplex PCR, and TCRdb holds only the in-frame ones, with some missing. V and J calls and clone size are given by that table; D and trimming were obtained from the DNA. This table has around 450,000 clones, 70% to 90% appearing once. The germline gives CDR1 SGHAT, CDR2 FQNNGV. The CDR3 has 18 amino acids. V dropped 2 bases and J dropped 2; count of bases not matched to a gene: 12. Those enrolled, adults aged roughly 18 to 95 years, came from around 25 US areas.

The sequencing sample was made of PBMCs or T cells enriched from blood (not recorded which). The clonotype originates from a woman aged 18-35 years with acute COVID-19. The genes are TRBV11-2 and TRBJ2-7; TRBD2 aligns across 10 bases. Here the CDR3 DNA reads TGTGCCAGCAGCTTATACGCTGCTCTAGCGGGAGCCCCCTACGAGCAGTACTTC. Translation gives CASSLYAALAGAPYEQYF.